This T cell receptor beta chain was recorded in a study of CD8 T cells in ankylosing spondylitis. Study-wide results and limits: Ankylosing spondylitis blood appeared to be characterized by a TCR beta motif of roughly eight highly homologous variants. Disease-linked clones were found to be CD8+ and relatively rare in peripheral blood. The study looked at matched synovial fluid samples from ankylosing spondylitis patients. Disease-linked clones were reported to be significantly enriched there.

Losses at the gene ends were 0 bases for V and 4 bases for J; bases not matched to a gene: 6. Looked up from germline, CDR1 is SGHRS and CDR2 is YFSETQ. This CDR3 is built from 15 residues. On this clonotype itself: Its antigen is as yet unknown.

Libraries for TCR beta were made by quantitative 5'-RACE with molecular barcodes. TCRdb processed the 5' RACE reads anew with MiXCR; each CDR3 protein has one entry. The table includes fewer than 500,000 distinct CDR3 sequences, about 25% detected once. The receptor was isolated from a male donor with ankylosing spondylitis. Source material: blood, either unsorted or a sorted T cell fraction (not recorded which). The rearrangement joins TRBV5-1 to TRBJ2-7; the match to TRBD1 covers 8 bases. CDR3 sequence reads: CASSLAGTGFYEQYF. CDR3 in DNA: TGCGCCAGCAGCTTGGCCGGGACAGGTTTTTACGAGCAGTACTTC.